These T cell receptor beta chains were read from a single sample in a study of identical twins. MiXCR, applied by TCRdb to the 5' RACE reads, yields one record per CDR3 protein. The sample comprises about 530,000 distinct CDR3 sequences, over 12% of which are singletons, and nearly 0.45% rests with the top ten. These data were likewise used in another study, on yellow fever vaccine responses in identical twins.

Material for sequencing was CD4+ T cells sorted from blood. Source of these receptors: a woman under 30 in good health. Each CDR3 is given without its conserved first and last residue.

TRBV12-3/TRBV12-4,TRBJ2-1,ASGLMGAITYNEQF
TRBV3-1,TRBJ2-1,ASSQAGSSGGLNEQF
TRBV5-1,TRBJ2-7,ASSLGTSGFHEQY
TRBV29-1,TRBJ2-1,SVVGSSYNEQF
TRBV20-1,TRBJ2-3,SARDNRHTQY
TRBV9,TRBJ1-1,ASSVGQGSPEAF
TRBV7-9,TRBJ2-5,ASSFSLAGGETQY
TRBV6-1,TRBJ2-1,AIPARASSYNEQF
TRBV25-1,TRBJ2-1,ASTRRGTSGNNEQF
TRBV9,TRBJ2-7,ASSPGGSVGYEQY
TRBV15,TRBJ2-3,ATSRVRGGGTSSTDTQY
TRBV5-5,TRBJ2-1,ASSLVWDSSSYNEQF
TRBV29-1,TRBJ2-7,SVEGNGGSSYEQY
TRBV6-6,TRBJ2-3,ASRREDTQY
TRBV12-3/TRBV12-4,TRBJ1-2,ASSLVWDSYGYT
TRBV24-1,TRBJ2-3,ATSDLGTSGSNTDTQY